Below, one TCR beta chain is given with its context. CDR1 SNHLY and CDR2 FYNNEI come from the germline V gene. The CDR3 totals 12 residues. Trimming stripped 10 bases from V and 1 base from J, with 10 bases between. Donors, without exception, were Caucasian adults residing in Nashville, Tennessee. Naive CD4+ cells were CD45RA-selected; the remaining cells were memory. The data belong to a study of shared clonotypes between healthy human individuals. A deep-level run was used for the assay. Authors' methods: There were no quality scores in the junction-only immunoSEQ sequences, so filtering differed. Measured with immunoSEQ multiplex PCR; TCRdb has only the in-frame clones, and not every one. V and J calls and clone size are given by that table; D and trimming were obtained from the DNA. Here the sample spans roughly 2.6 million clones, around 94% being singletons.

The origin of this receptor is a man between 18 and 29 years old in good health. The sample taken for sequencing was naive CD4+ T cells sorted from blood. Subset given: CD45RA+ positively selected. The chain recombines TRBV2 with TRBJ1-1; D is unresolved. CDR3 region: CATTPENTEAFF. DNA for the CDR3: TGTGCCACAACACCAGAGAACACTGAAGCTTTCTTT.